This entry features one TCR beta chain sequence. What it binds is not known. TCRdb's copy holds only in-frame clones and misses some; the assay was immunoSEQ multiplex PCR. The sample consists of 55,000 to 65,000 clones, 75% to 90% of them appearing once. This specimen comes from a study of T cell responses to AZD1222 COVID-19 vaccine. Points from the study as a whole: Epitopes outside B.1.351 and B.1.1.7 mutated regions reportedly drew nearly half of spike TCRs. Spike was spanned by vaccine-associated CD4 TCRs, which were dominant at 160-218 and 743-854. Females made up more of the donors, who were largely white British, and clonal diversity may have come out too low.

This CDR3 is built from 15 residues. Germline CDR1 reads SEHNR; CDR2 reads FQNEAQ (reference sequence). V lost 1 base and J 5 bases, leaving 14 bases between the germline ends. Pooling covered second doses at about 4 or about 12 weeks. The sequence derives from an adult who received the AZD1222 COVID-19 vaccine. This chain connects TRBV7-9 to TRBJ1-1; perhaps TRBD1 as D (6 bases). The sample was peripheral blood, taken 28 days after the second AZD1222 dose. CDR3 sequence: CASSLGGGRVTEAFF. The CDR3 DNA sequence: TGTGCCAGCAGCTTAGGCGGGGGGCGCGTGACTGAAGCTTTCTTT.